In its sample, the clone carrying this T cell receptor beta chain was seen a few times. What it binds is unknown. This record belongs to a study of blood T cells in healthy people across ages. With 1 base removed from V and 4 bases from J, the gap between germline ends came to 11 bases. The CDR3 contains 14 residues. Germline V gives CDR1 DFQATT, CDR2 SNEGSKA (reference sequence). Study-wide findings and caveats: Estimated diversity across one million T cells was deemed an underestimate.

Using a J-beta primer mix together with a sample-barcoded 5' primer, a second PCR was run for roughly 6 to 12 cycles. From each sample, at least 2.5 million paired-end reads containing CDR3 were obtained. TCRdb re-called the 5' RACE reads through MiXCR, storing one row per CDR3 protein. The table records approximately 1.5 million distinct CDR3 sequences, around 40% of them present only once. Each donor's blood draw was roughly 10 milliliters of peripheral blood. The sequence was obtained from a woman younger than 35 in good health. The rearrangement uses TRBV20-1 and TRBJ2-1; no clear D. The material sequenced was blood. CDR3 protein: CSARGEDGYNEQFF. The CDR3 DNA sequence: TGCAGTGCTAGAGGCGAGGACGGATACAATGAGCAGTTCTTC.